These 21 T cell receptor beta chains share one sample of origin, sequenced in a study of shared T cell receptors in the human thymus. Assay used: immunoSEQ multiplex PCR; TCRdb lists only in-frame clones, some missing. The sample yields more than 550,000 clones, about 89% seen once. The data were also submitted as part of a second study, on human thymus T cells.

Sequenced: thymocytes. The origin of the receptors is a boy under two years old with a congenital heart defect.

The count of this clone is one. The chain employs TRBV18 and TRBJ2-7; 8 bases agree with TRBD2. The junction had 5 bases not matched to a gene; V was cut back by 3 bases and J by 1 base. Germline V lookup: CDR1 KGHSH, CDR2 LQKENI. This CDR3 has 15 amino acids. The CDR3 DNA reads TGTGCCAGCTCACCGGAGCGGGGGCCTTCCTACGAGCAGTACTTC. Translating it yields CASSPERGPSYEQYF.

The DNA for the CDR3 is TGTGCCAGCAGCCAGGACATTTTTTATTCACCCCTCCACTTT. Amino acids: CASSQDIFYSPLHF. The V gene is TRBV4-2, the J gene TRBJ1-6; possibly TRBD1 for D (5 bases). The V end lost 3 bases, the J end lost 8 bases, and 11 bases lay between the germline ends. Per the germline V gene, CDR1 is LGHNA and CDR2 is YNFKEQ. The CDR3 sequence is 14 residues long.

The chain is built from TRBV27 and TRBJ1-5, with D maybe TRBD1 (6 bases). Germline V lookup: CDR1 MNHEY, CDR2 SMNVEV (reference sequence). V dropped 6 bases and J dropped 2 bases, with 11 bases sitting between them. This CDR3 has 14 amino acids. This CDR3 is CASRQGGGNQPQHF. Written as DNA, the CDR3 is TGTGCCAGCAGACAGGGCGGTGGCAATCAGCCCCAGCATTTT.

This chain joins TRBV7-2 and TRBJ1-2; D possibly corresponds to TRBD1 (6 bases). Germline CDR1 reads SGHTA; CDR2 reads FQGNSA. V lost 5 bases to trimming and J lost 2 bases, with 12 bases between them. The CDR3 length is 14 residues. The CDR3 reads CASSRPGQNYGYTF. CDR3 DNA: TGTGCCAGCAGCCGACCCGGACAGAACTATGGCTACACCTTC. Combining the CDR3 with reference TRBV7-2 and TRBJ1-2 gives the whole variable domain GAGVSQSPSNKVTEKGKDVELRCDPISGHTALYWYRQSLGQGLEFLIYFQGNSAPDKSGLPSDRFSAERTGGSVSTLTIQRTQQEDSAVYLCASSRPGQNYGYTFGSGTRLTVV.

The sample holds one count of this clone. The CDR3 spells CSVERQGIRDEQFF. Written as DNA, the CDR3 is TGCAGCGTTGAACGACAGGGGATACGGGATGAGCAGTTCTTC. The chain joins TRBV29-1 to TRBJ2-1, with 8 bases that match TRBD1. V gave up 2 bases and J gave up 8 bases; unmatched junction bases: 8. Germline CDR1 SQVTM, CDR2 ANQGSEA. The CDR3 totals 14 residues.

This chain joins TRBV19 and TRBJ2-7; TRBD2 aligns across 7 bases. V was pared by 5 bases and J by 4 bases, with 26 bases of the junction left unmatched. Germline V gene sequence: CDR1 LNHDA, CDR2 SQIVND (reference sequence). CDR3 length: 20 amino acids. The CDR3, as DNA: TGTGCCAGTAGTCCGCACTCGACTAGCCATAGCTCCCTCTCTATTTACGAGCAGTACTTC. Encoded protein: CASSPHSTSHSSLSIYEQYF.

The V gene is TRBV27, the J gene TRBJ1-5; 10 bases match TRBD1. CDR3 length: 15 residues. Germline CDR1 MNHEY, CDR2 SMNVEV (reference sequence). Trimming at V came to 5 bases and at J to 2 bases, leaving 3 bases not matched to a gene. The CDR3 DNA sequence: TGTGCCAGCAGTGACAGGGGGCTCGGCAATCAGCCCCAGCATTTT. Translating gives CASSDRGLGNQPQHF.

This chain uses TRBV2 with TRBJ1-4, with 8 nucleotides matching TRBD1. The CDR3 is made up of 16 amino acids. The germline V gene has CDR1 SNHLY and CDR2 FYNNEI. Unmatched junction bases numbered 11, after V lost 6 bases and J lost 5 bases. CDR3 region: CASRLPGQAINEKLFF. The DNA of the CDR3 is TGTGCCAGCAGGCTACCGGGACAGGCAATAAATGAAAAACTGTTTTTT.

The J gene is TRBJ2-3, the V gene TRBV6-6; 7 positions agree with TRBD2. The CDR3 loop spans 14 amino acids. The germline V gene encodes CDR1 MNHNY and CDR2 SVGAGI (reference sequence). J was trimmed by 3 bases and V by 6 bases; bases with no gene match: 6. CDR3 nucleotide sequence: TGTGCCAGCAGAGGTCCGGGGGGTACAGATACGCAGTATTTT. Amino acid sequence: CASRGPGGTDTQYF.

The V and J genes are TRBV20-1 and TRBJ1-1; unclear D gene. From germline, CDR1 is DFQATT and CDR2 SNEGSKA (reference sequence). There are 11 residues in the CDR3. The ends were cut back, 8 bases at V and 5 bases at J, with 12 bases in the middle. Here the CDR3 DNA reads TGCAGTCCGAACAGAGGGACTGAAGCTTTCTTT. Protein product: CSPNRGTEAFF.

The CDR3 DNA reads as TGTGCCAGCAGTGTACTAGCGGGAGGTCACAATGAGCAGTTCTTC. This encodes CASSVLAGGHNEQFF. The V and J genes are TRBV6-6 and TRBJ2-1; 12 nucleotides align to TRBD2. CDR3 length equals 15 residues. With 5 bases clipped from V and 5 bases from J, the junction kept 4 bases outside the gene matches. Per germline, CDR1 MNHNY and CDR2 SVGAGI (reference sequence).

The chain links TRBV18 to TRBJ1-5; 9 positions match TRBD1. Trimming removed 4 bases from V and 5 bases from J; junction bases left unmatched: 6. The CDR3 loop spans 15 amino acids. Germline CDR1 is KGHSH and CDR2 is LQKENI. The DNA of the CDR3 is TGTGCCAGCTCACTATTGGACAGGGGCGATCAGCCCCAGCATTTT. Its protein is CASSLLDRGDQPQHF.

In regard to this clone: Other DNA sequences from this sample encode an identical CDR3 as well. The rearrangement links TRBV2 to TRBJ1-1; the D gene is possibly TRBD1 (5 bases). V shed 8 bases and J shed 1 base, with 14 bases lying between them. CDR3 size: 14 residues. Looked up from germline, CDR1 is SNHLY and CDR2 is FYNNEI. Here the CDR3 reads CASFGGHPNTEAFF. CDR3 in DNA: TGTGCCAGCTTTGGTGGACATCCGAACACTGAAGCTTTCTTT. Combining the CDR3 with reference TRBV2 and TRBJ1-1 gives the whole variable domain EPEVTQTPSHQVTQMGQEVILRCVPISNHLYFYWYRQILGQKVEFLVSFYNNEISEKSEIFDDQFSVERPDGSNFTLKIRSTKLEDSAMYFCASFGGHPNTEAFFGQGTRLTVV.

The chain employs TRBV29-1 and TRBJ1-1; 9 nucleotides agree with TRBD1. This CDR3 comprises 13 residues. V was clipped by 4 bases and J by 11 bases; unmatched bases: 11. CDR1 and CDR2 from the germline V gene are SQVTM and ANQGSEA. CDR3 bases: TGCAGCGTTGCTGGACAGGGGTCGAGGGCGGCTTTCTTT. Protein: CSVAGQGSRAAFF.

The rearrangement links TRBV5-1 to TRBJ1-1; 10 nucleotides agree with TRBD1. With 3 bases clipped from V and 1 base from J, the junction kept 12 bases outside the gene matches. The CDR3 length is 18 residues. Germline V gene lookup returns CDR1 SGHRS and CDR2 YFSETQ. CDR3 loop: CASSWTTGQGDQNTEAFF. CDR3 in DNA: TGCGCCAGCAGCTGGACGACCGGACAGGGGGATCAGAACACTGAAGCTTTCTTT.

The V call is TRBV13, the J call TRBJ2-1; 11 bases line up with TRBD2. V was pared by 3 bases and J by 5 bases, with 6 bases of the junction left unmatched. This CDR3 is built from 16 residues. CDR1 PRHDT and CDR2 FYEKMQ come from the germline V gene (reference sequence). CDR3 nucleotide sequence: TGTGCCAGCAGCTTCCTGACTAGCGGGACCCACAATGAGCAGTTCTTC. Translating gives CASSFLTSGTHNEQFF.

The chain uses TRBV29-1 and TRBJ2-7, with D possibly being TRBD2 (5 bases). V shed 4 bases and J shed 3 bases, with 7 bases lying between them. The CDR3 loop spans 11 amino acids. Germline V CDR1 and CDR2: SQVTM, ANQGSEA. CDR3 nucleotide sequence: TGCAGCGTTGGGGAGATCTACGAGCAGTACTTC. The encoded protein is CSVGEIYEQYF.

CDR3 nucleotides: TGCGCCAGCAGCCCAGCGGGACTAGCGGGAGGACCCTACGAGCAGTACTTC. Translated, it gives CASSPAGLAGGPYEQYF. This chain links TRBV4-3 with TRBJ2-7, with 15 nucleotides matching TRBD2. Per the germline V gene, CDR1 is LGHNA and CDR2 is YSLEER. Germline trimming cut 4 bases from V and 2 bases from J; bases unmatched to any gene: 6. CDR3 length equals 17 residues.

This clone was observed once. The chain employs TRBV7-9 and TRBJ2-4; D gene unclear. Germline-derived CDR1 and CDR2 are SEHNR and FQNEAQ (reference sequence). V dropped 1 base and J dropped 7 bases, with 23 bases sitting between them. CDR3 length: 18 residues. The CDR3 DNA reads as TGTGCCAGCAGCTTAGGGTTTAGCAAGAAAAACATTCATAACATTCAGTACTTC. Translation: CASSLGFSKKNIHNIQYF.

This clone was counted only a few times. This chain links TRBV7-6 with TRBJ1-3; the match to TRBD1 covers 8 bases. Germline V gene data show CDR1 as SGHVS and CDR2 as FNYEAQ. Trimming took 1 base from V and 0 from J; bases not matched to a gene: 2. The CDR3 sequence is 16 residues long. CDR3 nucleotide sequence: TGTGCCAGCAGCTTAGAAGACAGGGGCTCTGGAAACACCATATATTTT. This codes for CASSLEDRGSGNTIYF.

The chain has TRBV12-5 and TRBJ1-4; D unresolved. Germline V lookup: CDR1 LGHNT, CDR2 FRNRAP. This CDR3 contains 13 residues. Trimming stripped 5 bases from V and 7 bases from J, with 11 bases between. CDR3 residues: CASGPQRGEKLFF. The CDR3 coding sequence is TGTGCTAGTGGTCCACAGCGGGGTGAAAAACTGTTTTTT. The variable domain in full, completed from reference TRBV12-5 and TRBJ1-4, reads DARVTQTPRHKVTEMGQEVTMRCQPILGHNTVFWYRQTMMQGLELLAYFRNRAPLDDSGMPKDRFSAEMPDATLATLKIQPSEPRDSAVYFCASGPQRGEKLFFGSGTQLSVL.